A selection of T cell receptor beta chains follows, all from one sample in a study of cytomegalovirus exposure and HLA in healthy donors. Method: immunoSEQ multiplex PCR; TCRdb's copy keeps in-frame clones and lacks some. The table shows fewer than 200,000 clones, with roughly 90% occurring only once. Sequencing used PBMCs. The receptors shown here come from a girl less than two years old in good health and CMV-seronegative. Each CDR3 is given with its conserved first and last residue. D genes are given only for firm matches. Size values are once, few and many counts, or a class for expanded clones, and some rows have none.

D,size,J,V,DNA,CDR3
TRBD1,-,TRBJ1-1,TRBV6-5,TGTGCCAGCAGTTTACAGGGGGAGAACACTGAAGCTTTCTTT,CASSLQGENTEAFF
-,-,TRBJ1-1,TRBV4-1,TGCGCCAGCAGCCTCACGGAAGGAGGGAACACTGAAGCTTTCTTT,CASSLTEGGNTEAFF
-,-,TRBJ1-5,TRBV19,TGTGCCAGTACCATTGGGTACGCGGAAAGAAATCAGCCCCAGCATTTT,CASTIGYAERNQPQHF
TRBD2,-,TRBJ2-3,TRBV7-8,TGTGCCAGCAGCTTAGGGGCGGGGGGGCCCACAGATACGCAGTATTTT,CASSLGAGGPTDTQYF
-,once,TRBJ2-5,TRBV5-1,TGCGCCAGCAGCTCGGACAGAGAAGAGACCCAGTACTTC,CASSSDREETQYF
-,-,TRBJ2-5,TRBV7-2,TGTGCCAGCAGCTTCGGTTGGGAGACCCAGTACTTC,CASSFGWETQYF
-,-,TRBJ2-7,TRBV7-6,TGTGCCAGCAGCTTAGAATCTGCACGGGCGGGCCTGTACGAGCAGTACTTC,CASSLESARAGLYEQYF
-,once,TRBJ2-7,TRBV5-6,TGTGCCAGCAGCTTAGGGGTCTACGAGCAGTACTTC,CASSLGVYEQYF
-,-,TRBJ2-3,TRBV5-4,TGTGCCAGCAGCTTTGATAGGGGCATTCGGTATTTT,CASSFDRGIRYF
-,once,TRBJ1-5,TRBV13,TGTGCCAGCAGCCTGGGGGGGCAGCCCCAGCATTTT,CASSLGGQPQHF
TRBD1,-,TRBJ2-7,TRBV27,TGTGCCAGCAGTTGGACAGGTACCCCCTCCGAGCAGTACTTC,CASSWTGTPSEQYF
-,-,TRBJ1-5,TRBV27,TGTGCCAGCAGTTCGCCTGACAGGCACAATCAGCCCCAGCATTTT,CASSSPDRHNQPQHF
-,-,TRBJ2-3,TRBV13,TGTGCCAGCAGCTTCTCCGGGGTCGAGAGAGTGTATACGCAGTATTTT,CASSFSGVERVYTQYF
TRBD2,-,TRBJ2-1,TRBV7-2,TGTGCCAGCAGCTTAGTAGCTTCGAGGGAGGGCCTAATTGAGCAGTTCTTC,CASSLVASREGLIEQFF
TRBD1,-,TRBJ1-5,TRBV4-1,TGCGCCAGCAGCCAAGAGGGACAGGGGAGCTCGCCCCAGCATTTT,CASSQEGQGSSPQHF
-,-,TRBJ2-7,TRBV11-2,TGTGCCAGCAGCTTAGTAGGTCGGAGGATCTACGAGCAGTACTTC,CASSLVGRRIYEQYF
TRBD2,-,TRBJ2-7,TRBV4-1,TGCGCCAGCAGCCAAAAGGCACTAGCGACGGGTTATGAGCAGTACTTC,CASSQKALATGYEQYF
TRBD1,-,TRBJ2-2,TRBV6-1,TGTGCCAGCAGTGAAGGACGTGGGACAGGCCCTACCGGGGAGCTGTTTTTT,CASSEGRGTGPTGELFF
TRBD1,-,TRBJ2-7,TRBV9,TGTGCCAGCAGCCGAGGGACAGCCTACGAGCAGTACTTC,CASSRGTAYEQYF
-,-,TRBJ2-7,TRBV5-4,TGTGCCAGCAGCCTACAGGGTATAGAGTACGAGCAGTACTTC,CASSLQGIEYEQYF
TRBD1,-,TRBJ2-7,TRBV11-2,TGTGCCAGCAGTTTAGACAGGGCCCACGAGCAGTACTTC,CASSLDRAHEQYF
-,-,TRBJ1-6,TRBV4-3,TGCGCCAGCAGCCAAGGTGTCAGCTCCTATAATTCACCCCTCCACTTT,CASSQGVSSYNSPLHF
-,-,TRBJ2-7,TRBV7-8,TGTGCCAGCAGACCGGACAGAGGGGCCTACGAGCAGTACTTC,CASRPDRGAYEQYF
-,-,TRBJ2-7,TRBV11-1,TGTGCCAGCAGCCGTAACGCGGACAGATTGCTAAGCTCCTACGAGCAGTACTTC,CASSRNADRLLSSYEQYF
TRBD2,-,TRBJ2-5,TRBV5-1,TGCGCCAGCAGCCCGACTAGCAGCTACCAAGAGACCCAGTACTTC,CASSPTSSYQETQYF
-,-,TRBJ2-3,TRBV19,TGTGCCAGTACCACCAGCGGTCCGGGAGCAGATACGCAGTATTTT,CASTTSGPGADTQYF
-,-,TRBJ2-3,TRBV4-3,TGCGCCAGCAGCCAAGCCCTAGTCGCAGATACGCAGTATTTT,CASSQALVADTQYF
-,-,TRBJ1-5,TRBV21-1,TGTGCCAGCGGGGGGGACGGGATCAATCAGCCCCAGCATTTT,CASGGDGINQPQHF
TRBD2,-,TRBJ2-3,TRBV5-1,TGCGCCACCACCAGGGGACTAGCGGCTAGCACAGATACGCAGTATTTT,CATTRGLAASTDTQYF
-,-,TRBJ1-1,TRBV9,TGTGCCAGCAGCCCGCTACTTGGTCCTGAAGCTTTCTTT,CASSPLLGPEAFF
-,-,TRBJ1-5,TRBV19,TGTGCCAGTGGGGACAACCTGTTTGCTCTCAATCAGCCCCAGCATTTT,CASGDNLFALNQPQHF
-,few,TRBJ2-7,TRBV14,TGTGCCAGCAGCCAGGACATAGGGGGCGAGCAGTACTTC,CASSQDIGGEQYF
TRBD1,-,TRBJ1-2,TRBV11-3,TGTGCCAGCAACCTACCAGGGGGGAATAACTATGGCTACACCTTC,CASNLPGGNNYGYTF
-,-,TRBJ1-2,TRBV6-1,TGTGCCAGCAGTGATTACCCTGACTACTATGGCTACACCTTC,CASSDYPDYYGYTF
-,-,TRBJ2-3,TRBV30,TGTGCCTGCTCCGGTATTTCGGCAGATACGCAGTATTTT,CACSGISADTQYF
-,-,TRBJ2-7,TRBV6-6,TGTGCCAGCAGTAAACAGTCCTCCTACGAGCAGTACTTC,CASSKQSSYEQYF
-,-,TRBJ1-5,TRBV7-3,TGTGCCTCGGCGGCAGTTTGGAATCAGCCCCAGCATTTT,CASAAVWNQPQHF
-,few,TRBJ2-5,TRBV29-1,TGCAGCGTTGAAAAGGGTAGCGCGGGAGAGACCCAGTACTTC,CSVEKGSAGETQYF
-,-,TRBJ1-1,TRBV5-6,TGTGCCAGCAGCCAAACAGGGACATTGGGCACTGAAGCTTTCTTT,CASSQTGTLGTEAFF
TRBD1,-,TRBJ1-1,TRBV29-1,TGCAGCGTTGATGCGGCTGGACAGGGCACTGAAGCTTTCTTT,CSVDAAGQGTEAFF
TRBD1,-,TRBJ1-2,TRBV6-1,TGTGCCAGCAGTGATCCGACAGGGTGGAACTATGGCTACACCTTC,CASSDPTGWNYGYTF
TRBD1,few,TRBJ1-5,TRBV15,TGTGCCACCAGCAGCGACAGGGGGCGGCTACAGCCCCAGCATTTT,CATSSDRGRLQPQHF
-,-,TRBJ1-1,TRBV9,TGTGCCAGCAGCGTAGCCGGTAACACTGAAGCTTTCTTT,CASSVAGNTEAFF
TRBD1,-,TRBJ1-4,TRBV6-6,TGTGCCAGCAGTGGAACCACAGGGGCCTTAAATGAAAAACTGTTTTTT,CASSGTTGALNEKLFF
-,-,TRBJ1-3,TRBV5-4,TGTGCCAGCAGCTTGGACAGGAGTTTTGGAAACACCATATATTTT,CASSLDRSFGNTIYF
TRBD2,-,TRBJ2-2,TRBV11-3,TGTGCCAGCAGCCGGGGACTAGCGGCAGCGAACACCGGGGAGCTGTTTTTT,CASSRGLAAANTGELFF
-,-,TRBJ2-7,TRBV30,TGTGCCTGGAAAGGTCAGGGTCACCACGAGCAGTACTTC,CAWKGQGHHEQYF
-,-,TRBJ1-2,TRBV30,TGTGCCTGGAGTCAACCGGGACTTCTTAACTATGGCTACACCTTC,CAWSQPGLLNYGYTF
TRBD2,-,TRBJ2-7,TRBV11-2,TGTGCCAGCAGCTTAGGAGGACTAGCGTTTGTCGAGCAGTACTTC,CASSLGGLAFVEQYF
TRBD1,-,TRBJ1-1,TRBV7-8,TGTGCCAGCAGCTTAACCTACAGGGGGCGCGTCACTGAAGCTTTCTTT,CASSLTYRGRVTEAFF
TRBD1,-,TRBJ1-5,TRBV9,TGTGCCAGCAGCGTAGGGACAGGGGGCGGTCAGCCCCAGCATTTT,CASSVGTGGGQPQHF
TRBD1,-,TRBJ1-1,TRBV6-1,TGTGCCAGCAGTAAGACAGGGGGGAACACTGAAGCTTTCTTT,CASSKTGGNTEAFF
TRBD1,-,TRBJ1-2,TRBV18,TGTGCCAGCTCACCCGGGAGACAGGGCGAAGGCTATGGCTACACCTTC,CASSPGRQGEGYGYTF
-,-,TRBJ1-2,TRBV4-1,TGCGCCAGCAGCCCCGGACAGTTCACAGCTAACTATGGCTACACCTTC,CASSPGQFTANYGYTF
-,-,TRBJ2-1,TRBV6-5,TGTGCCAGCAAGAGGACACCACTGAACAATGAGCAGTTCTTC,CASKRTPLNNEQFF
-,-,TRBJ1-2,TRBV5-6,TGTGCCAGCAGCTCATACAGGGCCTGGAATGTCGATGGCTACACCTTC,CASSSYRAWNVDGYTF